These 4 T cell receptor beta chains were all obtained from the same sample, sequenced in a study of shared clonotypes between healthy human individuals. Repertoires were generated with immunoSEQ multiplex PCR, while TCRdb's copy carries only in-frame clones and drops some. Of over a million clones in the sample, about 96% are singletons; the top ten hold approximately 1%. The material sequenced was naive CD4+ T cells sorted from blood. Subset denoted: CD45RA+ positively selected. These receptors came from a man aged 25 to 40 in good health.

The chain couples TRBV10-3 to TRBJ1-5; TRBD1 agrees at 8 bases. The CDR3 loop spans 16 amino acids. Germline values: CDR1 ENHRY, CDR2 SYGVKD. Unmatched junction bases numbered 2, after V lost 0 bases and J lost 1 base. CDR3 nucleotide sequence: TGTGCCATCAGTGAGTCGAACAGGGGGAGCAATCAGCCCCAGCATTTT. Amino acid sequence: CAISESNRGSNQPQHF.

This CDR3 reads CASSLNPTPGTDTQYF. The CDR3 nucleotides read TGTGCCAGCAGCCTCAATCCGACCCCAGGCACAGATACGCAGTATTTT. The genes are TRBV11-2 and TRBJ2-3, with no clear D. The germline V and J ends were trimmed by 5 bases and 1 base, with 16 bases remaining between them. Germline V gene sequence: CDR1 SGHAT, CDR2 FQNNGV. The CDR3 has 16 residues.

The chain couples TRBV10-2 to TRBJ2-7; D may be TRBD1 or TRBD2 (5 bases each). The CDR3 has 15 amino acids. Germline CDR1 and CDR2: WSHSY and SAAADI. Trimming removed 6 bases at V and 1 base at J, with 16 bases between. The CDR3 protein is CASRKLRDRSYEQYF. Written as DNA, the CDR3 is TGCGCCAGCAGAAAACTCCGGGACCGTTCCTACGAGCAGTACTTC.

The V call is TRBV11-3, the J call TRBJ1-1, with TRBD1 identical over 7 bases. CDR3 length: 15 amino acids. The V segment lost 0 bases and the J segment 4 bases; nucleotides outside the gene matches: 5. Germline CDR1 SGHNT, CDR2 YENEEA. CDR3 in amino acids: CASSLDRQGCTEAFF. The CDR3 DNA reads TGTGCCAGCAGCTTAGATCGACAGGGCTGCACTGAAGCTTTCTTT. Complete variable domain (other parts from reference TRBV11-3 and TRBJ1-1): EAGVVQSPRYKIIEKKQPVAFWCNPISGHNTLYWYLQNLGQGPELLIRYENEEAVDDSQLPKDRFSAERLKGVDSTLKIQPAELGDSAVYLCASSLDRQGCTEAFFGQGTRLTVV.